This T cell receptor (beta chain) is from a study of T cell responses to AZD1222 COVID-19 vaccine. The CDR3 length is 15 residues. Trimming took off 0 bases at V and 0 bases at J, with 7 bases between the two ends. Germline CDR1 and CDR2: SGDLS and YYNGEE. The assay was immunoSEQ multiplex PCR, and TCRdb's table has in-frame clones only and misses some. The sample holds approximately 150,000 clones, around 94% seen once. About this clone: Its matching antigen is unknown.

Study results and limitations: Vaccine-associated CD4 TCRs spanned spike, dominant at 160-218 and 743-854.

This TCR was recovered from an adult who received the AZD1222 COVID-19 vaccine. The V call is TRBV9, the J call TRBJ1-5, with D tentatively TRBD1 (6 bases). The source material was peripheral blood, sampled 28 days after the second AZD1222 dose. The CDR3 DNA is TGTGCCAGCAGCGTAGGGGGGGCTAGCAATCAGCCCCAGCATTTT. It encodes CASSVGGASNQPQHF.